What follows is one T cell receptor (beta chain) and its context. The data were taken from a study of blood T cell repertoires in COVID-19. Germline V gene data show CDR1 as SQVTM and CDR2 as ANQGSEA. The CDR3 runs 15 residues. Trimming at V came to 5 bases and at J to 5 bases, leaving 9 bases not matched to a gene. Using immunoSEQ multiplex PCR, the repertoire was profiled, and TCRdb retains in-frame clones only, with some absent. The table shows 100,000 to 150,000 clones, with roughly 89% occurring only once. This receptor was identified in a woman aged 55-70 years with COVID-19, enrolled during active disease. The specimen sequenced was peripheral blood. The gene calls are TRBV29-1 and TRBJ2-2; 9 bases match TRBD2. Written as DNA, the CDR3 is TGCAGCGTTTTATGGGCTAGCGGGGATACCGGGGAGCTGTTTTTT. Amino acid sequence: CSVLWASGDTGELFF.